A single sample is the source of the 14 T cell receptor beta chains below, sequenced in a study of T cells after posttransplantation cyclophosphamide. The data were produced by immunoSEQ multiplex PCR, yet TCRdb's version contains in-frame clones alone and is incomplete. Singletons are absent from the sample, which has tens of thousands of clones. Sequenced material: PBMCs. The receptors stem from a man in his forties in good health, CMV-negative, and a related stem cell transplant donor.

Many counts were recorded for this clone. As DNA, the CDR3 is TGTGCCAGCAGTTCACCCGACCAAAGGACAGGGGGTATAGACACCATATATTTT. As protein: CASSSPDQRTGGIDTIYF. The chain links TRBV27 to TRBJ1-3; 10 bases line up with TRBD1. The V segment lost 4 bases and the J segment 8 bases; nucleotides outside the gene matches: 17. This CDR3 has 18 residues. Per the germline V gene, CDR1 is MNHEY and CDR2 is SMNVEV (reference sequence).

This clone was recorded many times. This chain links TRBV10-1 with TRBJ1-2; D gene unclear. Trimming removed 9 bases at V and 4 bases at J, with 9 bases between. The V gene's germline CDR1 is WNHNN and CDR2 SYGVQD (reference sequence). The CDR3 has 11 residues. The CDR3 reads CASGRSYGYTF. CDR3 in DNA: TGCGCCAGTGGCAGATCCTATGGCTACACCTTC.

This clone was seen at least ten times. The V call is TRBV6-6, the J call TRBJ2-7; D is perhaps TRBD2 (6 bases). The length of the CDR3 is 13 residues. V was shortened by 5 bases and J by 9 bases, with 17 bases between the two germline ends. Germline lookup yields CDR1 MNHNY and CDR2 SVGAGI (reference sequence). CDR3 coding DNA: TGTGCCAGCAGTCCCCGGGCGGGAACTGGGCAGTACGTC. Protein: CASSPRAGTGQYV.

This clone showed up many times. The CDR3 nucleotides are TGTGCCAGCAGCTTAGAGACAGTCAATGAGCAGTTCTTC. This sequence encodes CASSLETVNEQFF. The chain carries TRBV11-2 and TRBJ2-1, with TRBD1 as a possible D gene (5 bases). Per the germline V gene, CDR1 is SGHAT and CDR2 is FQNNGV. The CDR3 contains 13 residues. Trimming shortened V by 0 bases and J by 6 bases, and 6 bases separated the two germline ends.

The V call is TRBV6-4, the J call TRBJ2-3, with 9 bases fitting TRBD2. The trim removed 3 bases at V and 1 base at J, leaving 2 bases unmatched. Germline V CDR1 and CDR2: MRHNA, SNTAGT. This CDR3 is built from 15 residues. As DNA, the CDR3 is TGTGCCAGCAGTGAAGAGCGGGGGGGCACAGATACGCAGTATTTT. Its protein is CASSEERGGTDTQYF.

Ten or more counts support this clone. The rearrangement joins TRBV6-1 to TRBJ1-1, with 7 nucleotides matching TRBD1. V gave up 5 bases and J gave up 1 base; unmatched junction bases: 4. CDR1 is MNHNS and CDR2 is SASEGT in the germline V gene. This CDR3 spans 14 amino acids. CDR3 bases: TGTGCCAGCAGTCGACAGGGCCAGAACACTGAAGCTTTCTTT. Protein sequence: CASSRQGQNTEAFF.

This clone turned up a few times. The rearrangement links TRBV4-2 to TRBJ2-5, with TRBD2 matching 10 bases. The CDR3 length is 16 residues. The germline V gene encodes CDR1 LGHNA and CDR2 YNFKEQ. After removal of 0 bases from V and 5 bases from J, the junction contained 6 bases not matched to a gene. This CDR3 reads CASSQESGGAAETQYF. DNA for the CDR3: TGTGCCAGCAGCCAAGAAAGCGGGGGGGCCGCGGAGACCCAGTACTTC.

This clone was observed at least ten times. This chain joins TRBV18 and TRBJ2-1; 7 bases map to TRBD1. V trimming: 3 bases; J trimming: 3 bases; junction bases outside the gene matches: 5. CDR3 length equals 15 residues. Germline assignment: CDR1 KGHSH and CDR2 LQKENI. The CDR3 DNA reads as TGTGCCAGCTCACCCGGACAGGTCCACTACAATGAGCAGTTCTTC. This gives the protein CASSPGQVHYNEQFF.

The sample holds many counts of this clone. This sequence joins TRBV9 and TRBJ2-1, with D tentatively TRBD1 (6 bases). Germline CDR1 reads SGDLS; CDR2 reads YYNGEE. Trimming shortened V by 4 bases and J by 4 bases, and 15 bases separated the two germline ends. This CDR3 has 15 amino acids. The DNA for the CDR3 is TGTGCCAGCAGCCTAAGCCAGGGGATATACAATGAGCAGTTCTTC. This gives the protein CASSLSQGIYNEQFF. Looking up the rest from reference TRBV9 and TRBJ2-1 gives the full variable domain: DSGVTQTPKHLITATGQRVTLRCSPRSGDLSVYWYQQSLDQGLQFLIQYYNGEERAKGNILERFSAQQFPDLHSELNLSSLELGDSALYFCASSLSQGIYNEQFFGPGTRLTVL.

This clone was recorded many times. The rearrangement uses TRBV2 and TRBJ1-6, with TRBD1 identical over 9 bases. CDR3 length: 13 residues. Germline assignment: CDR1 SNHLY and CDR2 FYNNEI. J was trimmed by 8 bases and V by 10 bases; bases with no gene match: 6. CDR3 in DNA: TGTGCCAAGCAGGGACAGGGCGATTCACCCCTCCACTTT. Protein: CAKQGQGDSPLHF. Supplemented by reference TRBV2 and TRBJ1-6, the full variable domain reads EPEVTQTPSHQVTQMGQEVILRCVPISNHLYFYWYRQILGQKVEFLVSFYNNEISEKSEIFDDQFSVERPDGSNFTLKIRSTKLEDSAMYFCAKQGQGDSPLHFGNGTRLTVT.

At least ten counts were recorded for this clone. The chain links TRBV7-3 to TRBJ1-1; weak D call: TRBD1 (5 bases). The V end lost 3 bases, the J end lost 1 base, and 9 bases lay between the germline ends. The CDR3 has 14 amino acids. CDR1 and CDR2 from the germline V gene are SGHTA and FQGTGA. The CDR3 loop reads CASSFGHENTEAFF. In DNA, the CDR3 is TGTGCCAGCAGCTTCGGACACGAGAACACTGAAGCTTTCTTT.

This clone was detected ten times or more. The V and J genes are TRBV2 and TRBJ2-2; D is uncertain. The CDR3 has 14 amino acids. The germline gives CDR1 SNHLY, CDR2 FYNNEI. V lost 4 bases to trimming and J lost 6 bases, with 12 bases between them. The CDR3 region is CASSGVRDSGELFF. The CDR3 DNA reads TGTGCCAGCAGTGGTGTACGAGATTCCGGGGAGCTGTTTTTT.

This clone was seen repeatedly, ten times or more. V and J are TRBV11-3 and TRBJ2-1; possible D gene TRBD2, 6 bases. CDR1 and CDR2 (germline): SGHNT, YENEEA. Trimming pared 1 base from V and 0 bases from J, leaving 16 bases between. This CDR3 contains 18 residues. The CDR3 sequence is CASSLVSVLGGSYNEQFF. The CDR3, as DNA: TGTGCCAGCAGCTTAGTCTCTGTCTTGGGAGGCTCCTACAATGAGCAGTTCTTC.

This clone was seen more than once but under ten times. The chain links TRBV29-1 to TRBJ2-5, with 12 positions matching TRBD2. The CDR3 has 18 amino acids. The J segment lost 2 bases and the V segment lost 6 bases, leaving 16 bases of the junction unmatched. In germline, CDR1 is SQVTM, CDR2 ANQGSEA. CDR3 coding DNA: TGCAGCGTCCTTGAAGGACTAGCGGGATCAAACTTACAAGAGACCCAGTACTTC. Its translation is CSVLEGLAGSNLQETQYF.